A selection of T cell receptor beta chains follows, all from one sample in a study of blood T cell repertoires in COVID-19. The table came from immunoSEQ multiplex PCR; TCRdb's copy has only in-frame clones and leaves some out. The table has more than 110,000 clones, 82% seen once; the top ten hold less than 5%. The sequenced sample consisted of peripheral blood. The origin of the receptors is an elderly woman with acute or convalescent COVID-19. The CDR3 runs from the conserved cysteine through the conserved F or W. Each record gives: J gene, clone size, V gene, D gene, CDR3 DNA, CDR3 protein. D genes are given only for firm matches. Clone size appears in some rows only: once, few, many, or a class for an expanded clone.

TRBJ2-7 - TRBV28 - TGTGCCACCGGGGGGCCTAACTACCCCTACGAGCAGTACTTC CATGGPNYPYEQYF
TRBJ2-1 - TRBV19 - TGTGCCAGTAGTATAGGGCTCTACAATGAGCAGTTCTTC CASSIGLYNEQFF
TRBJ1-1 - TRBV6-5 - TGTGCCAGCATCGTTGAGGGATTCACTGAAGCTTTCTTT CASIVEGFTEAFF
TRBJ2-5 - TRBV4-1 TRBD1 TGCGCCAGCAGCCTCTGGACAGGGGTGTCAGAGACCCAGTACTTC CASSLWTGVSETQYF
TRBJ2-2 - TRBV30 TRBD2 TGTGCCTGGGGCAGACTAGCGGGGAGGATTACCGGGGAGCTGTTTTTT CAWGRLAGRITGELFF
TRBJ1-5 few TRBV3-1/TRBV3-2 - TGTGCCAGCAGCCAAGTGGCAATGGATCAGCCCCAGCATTTT CASSQVAMDQPQHF
TRBJ2-7 once TRBV28 - TGTGCCAGCAGTTACCCCCCAGCGGGCCCAAGCTACGAGCAGTACTTC CASSYPPAGPSYEQYF
TRBJ1-1 - TRBV7-9 - TGTGCCAGCAGCTTAGCCTTCCGGGGGAAGAACACTGAAGCTTTCTTT CASSLAFRGKNTEAFF
TRBJ2-7 - TRBV12-3/TRBV12-4 - TGTGCCAGCAGTTTAGGACACCGCGAGCAGTACTTC CASSLGHREQYF
TRBJ2-5 - TRBV6-5 - TGTGCCAGCAAGGGAGCAGAGACCCAGTACTTC CASKGAETQYF
TRBJ1-4 - TRBV4-1 - TGCGCCAGCAGCCTCCTCGCGGTTCCTAATGAAAAACTGTTTTTT CASSLLAVPNEKLFF
TRBJ2-5 - TRBV28 - TGTGCCAGCAGTCCCAACTTCCGCCAAGAGACCCAGTACTTC CASSPNFRQETQYF